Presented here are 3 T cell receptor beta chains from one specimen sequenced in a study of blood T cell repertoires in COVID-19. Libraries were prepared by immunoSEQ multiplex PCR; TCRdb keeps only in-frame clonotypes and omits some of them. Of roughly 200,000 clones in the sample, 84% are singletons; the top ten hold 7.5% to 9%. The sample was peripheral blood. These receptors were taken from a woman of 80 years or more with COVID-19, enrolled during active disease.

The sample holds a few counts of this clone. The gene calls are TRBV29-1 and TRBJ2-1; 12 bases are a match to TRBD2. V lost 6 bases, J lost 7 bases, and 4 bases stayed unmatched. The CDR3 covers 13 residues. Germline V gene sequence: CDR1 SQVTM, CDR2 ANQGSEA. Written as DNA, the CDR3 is TGCAGCGTGACAGGACTAGCGGGGAATGAGCAGTTCTTC. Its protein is CSVTGLAGNEQFF.

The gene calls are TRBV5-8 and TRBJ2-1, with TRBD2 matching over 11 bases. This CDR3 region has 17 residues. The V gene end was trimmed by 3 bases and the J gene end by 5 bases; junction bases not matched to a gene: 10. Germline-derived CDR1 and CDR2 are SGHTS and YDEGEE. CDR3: CASSSNSLAGANNEQFF. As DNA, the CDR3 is TGTGCCAGCAGCTCCAACTCACTAGCGGGGGCAAACAATGAGCAGTTCTTC. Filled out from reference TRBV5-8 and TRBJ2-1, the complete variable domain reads EAGVTQSPTHLIKTRGQQATLRCSPISGHTSVYWYQQALGLGLQFLLWYDEGEERNRGNFPPRFSGRQFPNYSSELNVNALELEDSALYLCASSSNSLAGANNEQFFGPGTRLTVL.

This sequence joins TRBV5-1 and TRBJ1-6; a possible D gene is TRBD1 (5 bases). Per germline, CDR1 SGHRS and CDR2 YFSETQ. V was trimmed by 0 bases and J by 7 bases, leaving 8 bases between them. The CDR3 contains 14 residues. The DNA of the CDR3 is TGCGCCAGCAGCTTGGGACAGTTAAATTCACCCCTCCACTTT. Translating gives CASSLGQLNSPLHF.